A single T cell receptor beta chain is shown here with its context. This entry comes from a study of blood T cell repertoires in COVID-19. Study-wide context: The United States, Italy and Spain were the sources of the acute and convalescent COVID-19 samples.

Here immunoSEQ multiplex PCR was the method, and the copy in TCRdb shows in-frame clones only, minus some. This table has 350,000 or so clones, 88% appearing once. Germline V lookup: CDR1 LNHNV, CDR2 YYDKDF (reference sequence). There are 15 residues in the CDR3. V dropped 3 bases and J dropped 2 bases, with 11 bases sitting between them. Participants, 18 to 89 years old, spanned around 25 US areas. This receptor was taken from a woman under 40 who had been exposed to COVID-19. The rearrangement links TRBV15 to TRBJ1-5; D is possibly TRBD1 (5 bases). Sample: PBMCs or T cells enriched from blood (not recorded which). CDR3 amino acids: CATSSRVDGNQPQHF. DNA of the CDR3: TGTGCCACCAGCAGCAGGGTAGACGGCAATCAGCCCCAGCATTTT.